The clone carrying this TCR beta chain was counted at least ten times. The entry originates in a study of CD8 T cells in ankylosing spondylitis. As the method for making TCR beta libraries, quantitative 5'-RACE with molecular barcodes was used. TCRdb fed the 5' RACE reads into MiXCR, producing one record per CDR3 protein. The sample yields a few hundred thousand distinct CDR3 sequences, around 10% seen once. CDR1 and CDR2 from the germline V gene are SGHRS and YFSETQ. This CDR3 has 16 residues. Trimming at V came to 5 bases and at J to 0 bases, leaving 9 bases not matched to a gene. The rearrangement joins TRBV5-1 to TRBJ1-1; 8 bases map to TRBD1. This sequence originates from a female donor with ankylosing spondylitis or in good health (not recorded which). The source material was blood, either unsorted or a sorted T cell fraction (not recorded which). The CDR3 DNA sequence: TGCGCCAGCAGTCGCGACAGGGGAAACCTGAACACTGAAGCTTTCTTT. As protein: CASSRDRGNLNTEAFF.